This T cell receptor (beta chain) was found in a study of OX40 agonist ivuxolimab in advanced cancers. The method was immunoSEQ multiplex PCR; TCRdb's version includes in-frame clones alone and lacks a portion of them. The data contain around 76,000 clones, around four fifths of them singletons. The receptor was derived from an adult with an advanced solid tumor such as melanoma, head and neck, liver or kidney cancer. Sequenced material: CD4+ or CD8+ T cells sorted from blood, taken in a trial of the OX40 agonist ivuxolimab.

The CDR3 DNA reads as TGTGCCAGCAGCTTAGATGGCGGGAGGTTATACGAGCAGTACTTC. As protein: CASSLDGGRLYEQYF. The chain joins TRBV7-2 to TRBJ2-7, with 8 bases that match TRBD2. CDR3 length equals 15 residues. After removal of 1 base from V and 4 bases from J, the junction contained 6 bases not matched to a gene. Looked up from germline, CDR1 is SGHTA and CDR2 is FQGNSA.